A single sample gave rise to the 28 T cell receptor beta chains below, sequenced in a study of blood T cells in healthy people across ages. The use of a sample-barcoded 5' primer and a J-beta primer mix characterized a second PCR of roughly 7 to 12 cycles. One entry per CDR3 protein results from TCRdb running MiXCR on the 5' RACE reads. The table includes about 620,000 distinct CDR3 sequences, under 25% detected once. Sequencing input: blood. These receptors were taken from a man aged 65 to 85 in good health.

The chain recombines TRBV12-3 or TRBV12-4 with TRBJ2-5; 7 positions match TRBD2. The tail of the sequence fits TRBJ2-7 better, so the J call may be wrong. The CDR3 has 13 residues. CDR3 in DNA: TGTGCCAGCACCAGCGGGAATCTCTACGAGCAGTACTTC. This codes for CASTSGNLYEQYF.

The sample holds a few counts of this clonotype. The genes are TRBV27 and TRBJ2-3; 10 bases are shared with TRBD2. The V gene's germline CDR1 is MNHEY and CDR2 SMNVEV (reference sequence). The CDR3 is made up of 15 amino acids. The trim removed 5 bases at V and 1 base at J, leaving 3 bases unmatched. The chain's CDR3 is CASSRGLARTDTQYF. As DNA, the CDR3 is TGTGCCAGCAGTCGGGGACTAGCGCGCACAGATACGCAGTATTTT.

This clonotype was recorded a few times. The rearrangement uses TRBV28 and TRBJ1-1; D remains ambiguous. The CDR3 extends over 13 amino acids. Trimming left V 6 bases short and J 0 bases short, with 8 bases between. Germline V CDR1 and CDR2: MDHEN, SYDVKM. The CDR3 DNA reads TGTGCCAGCAGCACAAACATGAACACTGAAGCTTTCTTT. This sequence encodes CASSTNMNTEAFF. The whole variable domain, remainder taken from reference TRBV28 and TRBJ1-1, is DVKVTQSSRYLVKRTGEKVFLECVQDMDHENMFWYRQDPGLGLRLIYFSYDVKMKEKGDIPEGYSVSREKKERFSLILESASTNQTSMYLCASSTNMNTEAFFGQGTRLTVV.

This clonotype was recorded many times. The rearrangement joins TRBV7-2 to TRBJ2-7; 9 bases agree with TRBD1. Germline V gene sequence: CDR1 SGHTA, CDR2 FQGNSA. This CDR3 has 15 residues. V gave up 5 bases and J gave up 4 bases; unmatched junction bases: 9. CDR3 sequence: CASSPSTGGLYEQYF. CDR3 bases: TGTGCCAGCAGCCCATCGACAGGGGGATTGTACGAGCAGTACTTC.

The V gene is TRBV5-6, the J gene TRBJ2-1; 9 bases are a match to TRBD1. Near its end, the DNA agrees better with TRBJ2-7, so the J call may be wrong. This CDR3 has 16 residues. Looked up from germline, CDR1 is SGHDT and CDR2 is YYEEEE. The DNA for the CDR3 is TGTGCCAGCAGTTCCCAAGGGACAGGGCCTTCCTACGAGCAGTACTTC. It encodes CASSSQGTGPSYEQYF.

The chain is built from TRBV9 and TRBJ2-3; D gene ambiguous. Germline CDR1 reads SGDLS; CDR2 reads YYNGEE. V lost 3 bases and J lost 4, with 18 bases in between. CDR3 length equals 16 residues. In DNA form, the CDR3 reads TGTGCCAGCAGCGCCTATAAGGACGGTCCTCCAGATACGCAGTATTTT. It yields the protein CASSAYKDGPPDTQYF.

V and J are TRBV5-6 and TRBJ2-3, with 8 positions matching TRBD2. V gave up 0 bases and J gave up 5 bases; unmatched junction bases: 8. CDR1 SGHDT and CDR2 YYEEEE come from the germline V gene. This CDR3 contains 16 residues. The CDR3 DNA reads as TGTGCCAGCAGCTTGGCGTACGGGAGGGCCCGAGATACGCAGTATTTT. It translates to CASSLAYGRARDTQYF.

This clonotype was picked up a small number of times. The V call is TRBV5-1, the J call TRBJ2-1, with unresolved D. The J call is uncertain, as TRBJ2-7 better fits the DNA end. Germline lookup yields CDR1 SGHRS and CDR2 YFSETQ. The CDR3 covers 11 residues. CDR3 residues: CASSIDSEQYF. The CDR3 coding sequence is TGCGCCAGCAGCATTGACTCTGAGCAGTACTTC.

This clonotype was recorded many times. The rearrangement links TRBV7-2 to TRBJ2-3, with 13 bases lining up with TRBD2. The V gene end was trimmed by 5 bases and the J gene end by 8 bases; junction bases not matched to a gene: 4. This CDR3 has 14 amino acids. Looked up from germline, CDR1 is SGHTA and CDR2 is FQGNSA. CDR3: CASSRTSGSRTQYF. CDR3 sequence (DNA): TGTGCCAGCAGCAGGACTAGCGGGAGTCGTACGCAGTATTTT. Supplemented by reference TRBV7-2 and TRBJ2-3, the full variable domain reads GAGVSQSPSNKVTEKGKDVELRCDPISGHTALYWYRQSLGQGLEFLIYFQGNSAPDKSGLPSDRFSAERTGGSVSTLTIQRTQQEDSAVYLCASSRTSGSRTQYFGPGTRLTVL.

The chain combines TRBV28 with TRBJ2-6, with 10 bases lining up with TRBD1. Per germline, CDR1 MDHEN and CDR2 SYDVKM. The J segment lost 1 base and the V segment lost 2 bases, leaving 8 bases of the junction unmatched. The CDR3 loop spans 19 amino acids. This chain's CDR3 is CASSLLRDRGFSGANVLTF. DNA of the CDR3: TGTGCCAGCAGTTTACTCCGGGACAGGGGATTTTCTGGGGCCAACGTCCTGACTTTC.

This clonotype occurred many times. The chain is built from TRBV7-2 and TRBJ1-2; D might be TRBD1 (6 bases). Germline V lookup: CDR1 SGHTA, CDR2 FQGNSA. The CDR3 totals 14 residues. Trimming cost V 1 base and J 0 bases, with 6 bases left between them. CDR3: CASSLGTANYGYTF. The CDR3 region has the DNA TGTGCCAGCAGCTTAGGGACAGCTAACTATGGCTACACCTTC.

The chain employs TRBV6-5 and TRBJ2-3, with 9 bases identical to TRBD1. Trimming took 1 base from V and 0 from J; bases not matched to a gene: 8. Germline lookup yields CDR1 MNHEY and CDR2 SVGAGI. The CDR3 is 18 residues long. The DNA for the CDR3 is TGTGCCAGCAGTTACTTCGGCGACGGGACAGGGAGCACAGATACGCAGTATTTT. Protein product: CASSYFGDGTGSTDTQYF.

The chain links TRBV5-1 to TRBJ2-1, with 8 bases identical to TRBD1. The length of the CDR3 is 15 residues. With 4 bases clipped from V and 2 bases from J, the junction kept 5 bases outside the gene matches. Germline CDR1 and CDR2: SGHRS and YFSETQ. In DNA, the CDR3 is TGCGCCAGCAGCAAAACAGGGGGTCCCTACAATGAGCAGTTCTTC. Amino acid sequence: CASSKTGGPYNEQFF.

The V gene is TRBV7-9, the J gene TRBJ2-7, with D perhaps matching TRBD2 (5 bases). The tail of the sequence fits TRBJ2-5 better, so the J call may be wrong. Germline assignment: CDR1 SEHNR and CDR2 FQNEAQ (reference sequence). The CDR3 runs to 14 residues. The CDR3 spells CASSLGSAQETQYF. For the CDR3, the DNA is TGTGCCAGCAGCTTAGGTAGCGCACAAGAGACCCAGTACTTC.

This clonotype came up a few times. V and J are TRBV28 and TRBJ2-1, with 7 nucleotides matching TRBD2. This CDR3 spans 14 amino acids. CDR1 is MDHEN, CDR2 SYDVKM, per germline. Unmatched junction bases numbered 8, after V lost 6 bases and J lost 6 bases. The CDR3 loop is CASSSGLPRNEQFF. CDR3 nucleotides: TGTGCCAGCAGCTCGGGACTACCCCGCAATGAGCAGTTCTTC.

This chain links TRBV7-2 with TRBJ1-4; the D is unclear. CDR1 and CDR2 (germline): SGHTA, FQGNSA. V was trimmed by 4 bases and J by 4 bases, leaving 13 bases between them. This CDR3 has 15 residues. In DNA, the CDR3 is TGTGCCAGCAGCTACATGACAATGGTTAATGAAAAACTGTTTTTT. Its translation is CASSYMTMVNEKLFF. The whole variable domain, remainder taken from reference TRBV7-2 and TRBJ1-4, is GAGVSQSPSNKVTEKGKDVELRCDPISGHTALYWYRQSLGQGLEFLIYFQGNSAPDKSGLPSDRFSAERTGGSVSTLTIQRTQQEDSAVYLCASSYMTMVNEKLFFGSGTQLSVL.

This clonotype was counted a single time. An end of the junction differs from the germline gene, which may be a read error. This chain uses TRBV20-1 with TRBJ2-3; D might be TRBD2 (6 bases). Germline-derived CDR1 and CDR2 are DFQATT and SNEGSKA (reference sequence). CDR3 size: 13 residues. The CDR3: CSAIGGKGDAQYF. CDR3 nucleotides: TGCAGTGCGATAGGCGGGAAGGGAGATGCGCAGTATTTT.

This rearrangement joins TRBV2 to TRBJ2-7; D might be TRBD1 or TRBD2, each matching 5 bases. Germline V gene lookup returns CDR1 SNHLY and CDR2 FYNNEI. The CDR3 totals 13 residues. The V and J ends lost 6 bases and 6 bases respectively, with 15 bases between them. Here the CDR3 reads CASSAWTGPEQYF. CDR3 nucleotides: TGTGCCAGCAGCGCCTGGACGGGACCCGAGCAGTACTTC.

The rearrangement uses TRBV28 and TRBJ2-7, with 10 bases aligning to TRBD2. The CDR3 spans 18 residues. Germline CDR1 is MDHEN and CDR2 is SYDVKM. J lost 3 bases, V lost 4 bases, and 15 bases had no gene match. CDR3 residues: CASSSPLSTAGGLYEQYF. The CDR3 region has the DNA TGTGCCAGCAGTTCTCCCCTCTCTACAGCGGGAGGGCTCTACGAGCAGTACTTC.

The chain links TRBV12-3 or TRBV12-4 to TRBJ2-2; 7 bases are a match to TRBD2. The junction had 5 bases not matched to a gene; V was cut back by 1 base and J by 9 bases. The CDR3 covers 14 residues. The CDR3 region has the DNA TGTGCCAGCAGTTTAGGGGGGGGGGTGAGGGAGCTGTTTTTT. The encoded protein is CASSLGGGVRELFF.

The gene calls are TRBV5-1 and TRBJ2-3; perhaps TRBD1 as D (5 bases). The CDR3 totals 15 residues. Germline V gene sequence: CDR1 SGHRS, CDR2 YFSETQ. The germline V and J ends were trimmed by 5 bases and 4 bases, with 17 bases remaining between them. Here the CDR3 reads CASRMQGDGSDTQYF. The CDR3 nucleotides read TGCGCCAGCAGGATGCAAGGGGATGGTTCAGATACGCAGTATTTT.

This clonotype was observed a handful of times. The V and J genes are TRBV4-1 and TRBJ2-5; unclear D gene. The CDR3 is 16 amino acids. Trimming stripped 0 bases from V and 1 base from J, with 12 bases between. Germline CDR1 is MGHRA and CDR2 is YSYEKL. The CDR3 region is CASSQEGGQVQETQYF. The CDR3 nucleotides are TGCGCCAGCAGCCAAGAAGGCGGTCAGGTCCAAGAGACCCAGTACTTC.

The rearrangement links TRBV20-1 to TRBJ1-2, with 7 bases identical to TRBD1. This CDR3 spans 13 amino acids. Germline CDR1 is DFQATT and CDR2 is SNEGSKA (reference sequence). The V gene end was trimmed by 4 bases and the J gene end by 2 bases; junction bases not matched to a gene: 4. The CDR3 protein is CSATSGGNYGYTF. DNA for the CDR3: TGCAGTGCTACTTCAGGGGGGAACTATGGCTACACCTTC.

For this clonotype: Germline and junction disagree at one end, which may indicate a read error. This chain connects TRBV30 to TRBJ1-2; a weak D match, TRBD1 (5 bases). The CDR3 has 11 amino acids. The germline V gene has CDR1 GTSNPN and CDR2 SVGIG (reference sequence). CDR3 nucleotides: TGTGCCTGGAGTGGGACATATGGCTCCACCTTC. The encoded protein is CAWSGTYGSTF.

This clonotype was found a few times. V usage is TRBV9 and J usage is TRBJ2-5, with 10 positions matching TRBD2. The last part of the DNA fits TRBJ2-1 better; the J call may be wrong. The CDR3 is 16 residues long. CDR1 and CDR2 from the germline V gene are SGDLS and YYNGEE. The CDR3 nucleotides are TGTGCCAGCAGCGTAGGGCCTAGCGGGAGCAGGAATGAGCAGTTCTTC. It is translated as CASSVGPSGSRNEQFF.

This clonotype is a singleton in its sample. V gene TRBV20-1 combines with J gene TRBJ2-1; the match to TRBD2 covers 8 bases. CDR1 DFQATT and CDR2 SNEGSKA come from the germline V gene (reference sequence). After removal of 4 bases from V and 4 bases from J, the junction contained 6 bases not matched to a gene. This CDR3 spans 14 amino acids. The CDR3 bases are TGCAGTGCTATGACTAGCGAGGGGTACAATGAGCAGTTCTTC. It is translated as CSAMTSEGYNEQFF.

In its sample, this clonotype was seen a few times. The chain uses TRBV6-1 and TRBJ1-2; weak D call: TRBD1 (5 bases). CDR3 size: 14 residues. The V and J ends lost 10 bases and 3 bases respectively, with 18 bases between them. Germline V gene data show CDR1 as MNHNS and CDR2 as SASEGT. Here the CDR3 reads CATDPGYTDYGYTF. The CDR3 bases are TGTGCCACGGACCCAGGGTATACGGACTATGGCTACACCTTC.

The sample holds a few counts of this clonotype. The chain links TRBV2 to TRBJ2-7; D unclear. V was clipped by 5 bases and J by 0 bases, with 14 bases between them. The CDR3 is 15 residues long. Per the germline V gene, CDR1 is SNHLY and CDR2 is FYNNEI. The CDR3 nucleotides read TGTGCCAGCAGTAATATTTTGGGCCTCTCCTACGAGCAGTACTTC. It specifies CASSNILGLSYEQYF.